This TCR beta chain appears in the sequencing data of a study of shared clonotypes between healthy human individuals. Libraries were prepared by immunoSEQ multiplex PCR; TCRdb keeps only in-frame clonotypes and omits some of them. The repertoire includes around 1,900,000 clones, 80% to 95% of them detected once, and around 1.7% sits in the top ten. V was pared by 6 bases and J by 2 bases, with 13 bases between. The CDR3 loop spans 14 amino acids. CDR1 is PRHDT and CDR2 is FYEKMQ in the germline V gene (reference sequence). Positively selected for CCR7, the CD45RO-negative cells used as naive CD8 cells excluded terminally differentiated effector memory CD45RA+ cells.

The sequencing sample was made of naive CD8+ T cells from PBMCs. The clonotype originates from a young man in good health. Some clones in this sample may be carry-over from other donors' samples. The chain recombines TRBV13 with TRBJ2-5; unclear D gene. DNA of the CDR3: TGTGCCAGCAGGTCGATAGTTGAACAAGAGACCCAGTACTTC. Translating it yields CASRSIVEQETQYF.